This passage covers 18 T cell receptor beta chains from one sample sequenced in a study of T cells generated in artificial thymic organoids (dated by TCRdb to 2016 to 2017). The library relied on 5' RACE. Sequencing took place on an Illumina MiSeq. TCRalpha and TCRbeta libraries were amplified separately by semi-nested PCR with Advantage 2 and reverse primers in the TRAC or TRBC constant regions. The raw public data were reprocessed by TCRdb itself: fastp quality trimming at Q25, MiXCR clonotype calling, in-frame beta chains only. Merged by CDR3 protein, the rows form single entries marked with the most common genes and DNA. Within this sample are 8,000 or so distinct CDR3 sequences, with about a sixth of them counted one time only. The ten largest clones capture more than 1.4% of the sample. The sample was naive CD8+ T cells from the thymus. What this sample's cell subset or site label stands for: CD3+TCRalphabeta+CD8SP T cells; for blood, CD45RO-CCR7+ naive CD8+ T cells. These receptors originate from a human donor who gave cord blood stem cells for thymic organoid culture, a cardiac surgery patient who gave postnatal thymus, or a blood donor (not recorded which).

By share of the sample, this clonotype is medium-sized. V usage is TRBV19 and J usage is TRBJ2-2, with unresolved D. This CDR3 has 13 residues. From germline, CDR1 is LNHDA and CDR2 SQIVND (reference sequence). The germline V and J ends were trimmed by 7 bases and 0 bases, with 6 bases remaining between them. CDR3 sequence (DNA): TGTGCCAGTATGGCAGCGAACACCGGGGAGCTGTTTTTT. Amino acid sequence: CASMAANTGELFF.

This CDR3 is CAIQNNGGADEQFF. DNA of the CDR3: TGTGCCATCCAAAATAACGGGGGGGCCGATGAGCAGTTCTTC. The chain is built from TRBV15 and TRBJ2-1; 8 bases are shared with TRBD2. Trimming cost V 10 bases and J 8 bases; bases outside gene matches: 13. This CDR3 region has 14 residues. The germline gives CDR1 LNHNV, CDR2 YYDKDF (reference sequence). Complete variable domain (other parts from reference TRBV15 and TRBJ2-1): DAMVIQNPRYQVTQFGKPVTLSCSQTLNHNVMYWYQQKSSQAPKLLFHYYDKDFNNEADTPDNFQSRRPNTSFCFLDIRSPGLGDTAMYLCAIQNNGGADEQFFGPGTRLTVL.

By share of the sample, this clonotype is medium-sized. The chain uses TRBV11-2 and TRBJ2-1, with TRBD1 identical over 8 bases. With 3 bases clipped from V and 15 bases from J, the junction kept 7 bases outside the gene matches. The CDR3 is 12 residues long. Per the germline V gene, CDR1 is SGHAT and CDR2 is FQNNGV. The CDR3 region has the DNA TGTGCCAGCAGCTTTCGGACAGGGATTACGTTCTTC. Encoded protein: CASSFRTGITFF.

This clonotype was recorded many times. This chain joins TRBV4-1 and TRBJ1-2, with 8 positions matching TRBD1. This CDR3 has 13 amino acids. Per germline, CDR1 MGHRA and CDR2 YSYEKL. The ends lost 1 base at V and 7 bases at J; junction bases unmatched: 2. The CDR3 sequence: CASSQGRGPGYTF. The CDR3 nucleotides read TGCGCCAGCAGCCAAGGCAGGGGGCCTGGCTACACCTTC.

This clonotype was counted many times. V usage is TRBV11-2 and J usage is TRBJ2-1, with 12 bases identical to TRBD2. This CDR3 has 16 residues. The germline V gene encodes CDR1 SGHAT and CDR2 FQNNGV. Trimming at V came to 6 bases and at J to 6 bases, leaving 9 bases not matched to a gene. The CDR3, as DNA: TGTGCCAGCAGTAGAACTAGCGGGAGGACCACCAATGAGCAGTTCTTC. It codes for CASSRTSGRTTNEQFF.

This clonotype turned up a few times. This clone may be a read error of a much larger clone one base away. The genes are TRBV4-1 and TRBJ2-1, with 7 positions matching TRBD1. Germline values: CDR1 MGHRA, CDR2 YSYEKL. CDR3 length: 15 amino acids. The CDR3 loop is CASCQLGGDYNEQFF. CDR3 coding DNA: TGCGCCAGCTGCCAATTAGGGGGCGACTACAATGAGCAGTTCTTC.

By share, this clonotype ranks as medium-sized. The rearrangement links TRBV13 to TRBJ2-1, with 16 bases that match TRBD2. Germline CDR1 is PRHDT and CDR2 is FYEKMQ (reference sequence). The V and J ends lost 4 bases and 9 bases, in that order; junction bases with no gene match: 6. The CDR3 sequence is 16 residues long. In nucleotides, the CDR3 is TGTGCCAGCAGCTCGGGACTAGCGGGAGGGACCGGTGAGCAGTTCTTC. Translated, it gives CASSSGLAGGTGEQFF.

In its sample, this clonotype ranks as medium-sized. Here the CDR3 reads CASSSNSDRGLYEQYF. As DNA, the CDR3 is TGTGCCAGCAGCTCGAACTCGGACAGGGGGCTGTACGAGCAGTACTTC. The chain carries TRBV5-4 and TRBJ2-7; TRBD1 aligns across 11 bases. The germline gives CDR1 SGHNT, CDR2 YYREEE (reference sequence). With 3 bases clipped from V and 4 bases from J, the junction kept 9 bases outside the gene matches. The CDR3 loop spans 16 amino acids.

This chain joins TRBV4-2 and TRBJ2-3; perhaps TRBD2 as D (7 bases). Germline V gene data show CDR1 as LGHNA and CDR2 as YNFKEQ. V gave up 0 bases and J gave up 4 bases, with 35 bases separating them. CDR3 length: 23 residues. In DNA form, the CDR3 reads TGTGCCAGCAGCCAAGACGTGGGGTTGTGGGGGGGGCCGTTCCTCGTTCCCGCAGATACGCAGTATTTT. It specifies CASSQDVGLWGGPFLVPADTQYF.

This clonotype was found many times. In DNA, the CDR3 is TGTGCCAGCAGCTTATGGGGTCTGTACGAAGGCTACACCTTC. The encoded protein is CASSLWGLYEGYTF. The chain has TRBV7-9 and TRBJ1-2; D gene unclear. The CDR3 contains 14 residues. The germline gives CDR1 SEHNR, CDR2 FQNEAQ (reference sequence). V lost 2 bases, J lost 8 bases, and 15 bases lay in between.

As for this clonotype: A much larger clonotype is one base distant, so this may be a read error. The CDR3: CAGSMGGSWTGELFF. CDR3 nucleotides: TGTGCCGGTAGTATGGGGGGAAGTTGGACCGGGGAGCTGTTTTTT. This chain joins TRBV19 and TRBJ2-2; D may be TRBD2 (6 bases). The length of the CDR3 is 15 residues. CDR1 and CDR2 (germline): LNHDA, SQIVND (reference sequence).

There are a few counts of this clonotype. The chain joins TRBV29-1 to TRBJ1-1; TRBD1 might be the D (6 bases). V was shortened by 3 bases and J by 5 bases, with 16 bases between the two germline ends. Germline V gene lookup returns CDR1 SQVTM and CDR2 ANQGSEA. This CDR3 has 14 amino acids. The CDR3 loop reads CSVDTPGVATEAFF. Written as DNA, the CDR3 is TGCAGCGTTGATACGCCAGGGGTTGCGACTGAAGCTTTCTTT.

The chain has TRBV7-6 and TRBJ2-5, with TRBD2 as a possible D gene (5 bases). Germline CDR1 reads SGHVS; CDR2 reads FNYEAQ. V lost 3 bases to trimming and J lost 5 bases, with 16 bases between them. The CDR3 has 15 residues. CDR3 bases: TGTGCCAGCAGCTTTTTGGGCATAGGGAGTGAGACCCAGTACTTC. Amino acid sequence: CASSFLGIGSETQYF.

The chain joins TRBV2 to TRBJ2-3; 10 nucleotides agree with TRBD2. This CDR3 is 18 amino acids long. V dropped 9 bases and J dropped 2; count of bases not matched to a gene: 17. Looked up from germline, CDR1 is SNHLY and CDR2 is FYNNEI. CDR3 in DNA: TGTGCCAGTATGGATCCCCTAGCGGGGGAAACATACACAGATACGCAGTATTTT. It specifies CASMDPLAGETYTDTQYF. The full variable domain, its missing parts supplied by reference TRBV2 and TRBJ2-3, is EPEVTQTPSHQVTQMGQEVILRCVPISNHLYFYWYRQILGQKVEFLVSFYNNEISEKSEIFDDQFSVERPDGSNFTLKIRSTKLEDSAMYFCASMDPLAGETYTDTQYFGPGTRLTVL.

This clonotype qualifies as medium-sized. The V and J genes are TRBV10-2 and TRBJ2-3; D call uncertain. CDR1 and CDR2 (germline): WSHSY, SAAADI. The CDR3 is 12 amino acids. V lost 4 bases to trimming and J lost 3 bases, with 5 bases between them. The CDR3 sequence: CASSAGTDTQYF. As DNA, the CDR3 is TGCGCCAGCAGTGCAGGAACAGATACGCAGTATTTT.

Ten or more counts support this clonotype. The V call is TRBV4-2, the J call TRBJ1-1; no definite D call. The CDR3 runs 14 residues. CDR1 and CDR2 (germline): LGHNA, YNFKEQ. Deletions cut 2 bases from V and 0 bases from J, with 7 bases between. CDR3 region: CASSQRWLNTEAFF. The CDR3 coding sequence is TGTGCCAGCAGCCAAAGATGGTTGAACACTGAAGCTTTCTTT.

The CDR3 here is CASSHETSGGSYNEQFF. Written as DNA, the CDR3 is TGCGCCAGCAGCCACGAAACTAGCGGGGGGTCCTACAATGAGCAGTTCTTC. The chain uses TRBV4-1 and TRBJ2-1, with 12 bases aligning to TRBD2. Germline CDR1 MGHRA, CDR2 YSYEKL. The CDR3 totals 17 residues. Unmatched junction bases numbered 4, after V lost 3 bases and J lost 1 base.

By frequency in the sample, this clonotype is medium-sized. The chain links TRBV6-2 or TRBV6-3 to TRBJ1-1; D ambiguous. In germline, CDR1 is MNHEY, CDR2 SVGEGT. With 2 bases removed from V and 5 bases from J, the gap between germline ends came to 9 bases. The CDR3 covers 13 residues. The chain's CDR3 is CASSYPPLTEAFF. As DNA, the CDR3 is TGTGCCAGCAGTTACCCCCCACTTACTGAAGCTTTCTTT.